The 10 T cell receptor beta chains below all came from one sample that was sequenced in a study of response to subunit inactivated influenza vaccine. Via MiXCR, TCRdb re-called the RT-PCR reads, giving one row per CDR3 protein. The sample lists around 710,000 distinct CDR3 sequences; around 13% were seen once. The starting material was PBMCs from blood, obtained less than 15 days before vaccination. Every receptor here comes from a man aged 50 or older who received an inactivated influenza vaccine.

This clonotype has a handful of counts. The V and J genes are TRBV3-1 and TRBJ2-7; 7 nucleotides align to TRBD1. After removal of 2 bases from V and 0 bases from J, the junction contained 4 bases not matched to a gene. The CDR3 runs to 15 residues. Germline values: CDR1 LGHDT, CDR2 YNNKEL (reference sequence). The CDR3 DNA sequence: TGTGCCAGCAGCCAAAACAGGGGAATCTCCTACGAGCAGTACTTC. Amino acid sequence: CASSQNRGISYEQYF.

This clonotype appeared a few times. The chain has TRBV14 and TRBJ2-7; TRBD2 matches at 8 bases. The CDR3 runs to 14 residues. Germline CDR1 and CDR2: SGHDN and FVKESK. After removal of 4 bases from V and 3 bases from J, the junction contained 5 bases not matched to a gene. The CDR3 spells CASSRGGSRYEQYF. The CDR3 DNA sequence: TGTGCCAGCAGCCGCGGGGGGTCTCGCTACGAGCAGTACTTC.

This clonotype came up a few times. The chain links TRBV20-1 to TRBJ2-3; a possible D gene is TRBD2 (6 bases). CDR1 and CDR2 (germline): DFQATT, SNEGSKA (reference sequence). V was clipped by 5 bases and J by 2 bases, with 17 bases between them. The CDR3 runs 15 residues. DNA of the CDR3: TGCAGTGCTGCGCATGGCGGGGCGACCACAGATACGCAGTATTTT. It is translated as CSAAHGGATTDTQYF.

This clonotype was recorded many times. The CDR3 bases are TGTGCCAGCAGTTACTCAAGCTTGGGAACCCGGAGCGAGCAGTACTTC. Encoded protein: CASSYSSLGTRSEQYF. This chain joins TRBV6-2 or TRBV6-3 and TRBJ2-7; D is ambiguous. CDR1 MNHEY and CDR2 SVGEGT come from the germline V gene. CDR3 length: 16 residues. The germline V and J ends were trimmed by 0 bases and 6 bases, with 18 bases remaining between them.

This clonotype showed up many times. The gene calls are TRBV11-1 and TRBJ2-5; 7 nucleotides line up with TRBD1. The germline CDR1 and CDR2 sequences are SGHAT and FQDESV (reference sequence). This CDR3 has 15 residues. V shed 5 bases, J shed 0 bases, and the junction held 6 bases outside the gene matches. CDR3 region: CASSTGQDYQETQYF. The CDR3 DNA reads TGTGCCAGCAGCACCGGACAGGATTACCAAGAGACCCAGTACTTC.

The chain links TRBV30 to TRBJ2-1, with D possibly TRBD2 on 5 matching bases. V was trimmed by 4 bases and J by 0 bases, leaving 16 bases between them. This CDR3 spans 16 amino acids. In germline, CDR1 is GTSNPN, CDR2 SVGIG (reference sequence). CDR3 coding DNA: TGTGCCTGGAAAGGAGGAGGCCCAAGCTCCTACAATGAGCAGTTCTTC. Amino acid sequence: CAWKGGGPSSYNEQFF.

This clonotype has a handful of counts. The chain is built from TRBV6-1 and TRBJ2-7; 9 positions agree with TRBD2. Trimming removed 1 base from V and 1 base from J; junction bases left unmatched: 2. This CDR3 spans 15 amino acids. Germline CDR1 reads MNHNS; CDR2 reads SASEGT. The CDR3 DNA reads TGTGCCAGCAGTGAAGGCCTAGCGGGATCCTACGAGCAGTACTTC. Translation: CASSEGLAGSYEQYF.

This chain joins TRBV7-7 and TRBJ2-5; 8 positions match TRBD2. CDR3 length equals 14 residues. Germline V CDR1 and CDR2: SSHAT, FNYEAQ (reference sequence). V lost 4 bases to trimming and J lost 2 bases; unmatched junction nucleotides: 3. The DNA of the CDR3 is TGTGCCAGCAGCTCAGGGACTAGACAAGAGACCCAGTACTTC. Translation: CASSSGTRQETQYF.

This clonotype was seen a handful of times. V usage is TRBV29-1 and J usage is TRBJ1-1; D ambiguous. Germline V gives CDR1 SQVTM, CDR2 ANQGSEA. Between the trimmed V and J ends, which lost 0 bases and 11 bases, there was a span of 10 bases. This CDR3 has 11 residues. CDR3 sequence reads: CSVEDSAMAFF. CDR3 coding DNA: TGCAGCGTTGAAGATTCGGCCATGGCTTTCTTT.

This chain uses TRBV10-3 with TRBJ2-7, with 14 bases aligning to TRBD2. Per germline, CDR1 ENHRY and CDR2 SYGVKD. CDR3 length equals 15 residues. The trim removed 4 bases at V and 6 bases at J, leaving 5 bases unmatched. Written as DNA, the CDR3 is TGTGCCATCAGTGCGGGACTAGCGGGAGAAGGCGAGCAGTACTTC. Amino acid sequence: CAISAGLAGEGEQYF.